What follows are 20 T cell receptor beta chains derived from one specimen sequenced in a study of cytomegalovirus exposure and HLA in healthy donors. PCR was performed using 60 Vbeta and 13 Jbeta primers. Assay: immunoSEQ multiplex PCR; the TCRdb copy retains only in-frame clones and omits some. The sample lists some 150,000 clones, almost 80% occurring once. Sequenced sample: PBMCs. The source of these receptors is a woman aged 50 to 65 in good health and CMV-seronegative.

The chain couples TRBV14 to TRBJ2-3; no firm D call. From germline, CDR1 is SGHDN and CDR2 FVKESK. Trimming took 6 bases from V and 4 from J, leaving 23 bases between them. The CDR3 spans 17 residues. The CDR3 sequence: CASSTNTVGGVSDTQYF. The DNA for the CDR3 is TGTGCCAGCAGTACCAACACGGTCGGCGGTGTCTCAGATACGCAGTATTTT.

This sequence joins TRBV28 and TRBJ2-7; 7 bases line up with TRBD1. The CDR3 has 16 amino acids. The germline gives CDR1 MDHEN, CDR2 SYDVKM. J gave up 2 bases and V 6 bases, and 13 bases lay outside the gene matches. The CDR3 here is CASRDSTGQGTYEQYF. The CDR3, as DNA: TGTGCCAGCAGGGATTCGACAGGGCAAGGGACCTACGAGCAGTACTTC. The full variable domain, completed using reference TRBV28 and TRBJ2-7, is DVKVTQSSRYLVKRTGEKVFLECVQDMDHENMFWYRQDPGLGLRLIYFSYDVKMKEKGDIPEGYSVSREKKERFSLILESASTNQTSMYLCASRDSTGQGTYEQYFGPGTRLTVT.

The V gene is TRBV18, the J gene TRBJ1-2; 8 nucleotides align to TRBD1. Losses at the gene ends were 0 bases for V and 6 bases for J; bases not matched to a gene: 6. Germline V gives CDR1 KGHSH, CDR2 LQKENI. This CDR3 comprises 15 residues. In DNA, the CDR3 is TGTGCCAGCTCACCACCGGACAGGGTACCTGATGGCTACACCTTC. Protein: CASSPPDRVPDGYTF.

For this clone: The same CDR3 can be traced to other DNA sequences in this sample. In DNA form, the CDR3 reads TGTGCCAGCACCCTGGACTCCCGGAGTGGGGAGCAGTACTTC. It yields the protein CASTLDSRSGEQYF. The chain is built from TRBV9 and TRBJ2-7; TRBD2 is a possible D gene (5 bases). Germline V gives CDR1 SGDLS, CDR2 YYNGEE. Trimming removed 6 bases at V and 7 bases at J, with 20 bases between. The CDR3 extends over 14 amino acids.

DNA for the CDR3: TGTGCCACCAGCACCAGTGGGGGGGCGCAAGGCTATGGCTACACCTTC. Its protein is CATSTSGGAQGYGYTF. The chain is built from TRBV15 and TRBJ1-2; weak D call: TRBD1 (6 bases). Germline V gene lookup returns CDR1 LNHNV and CDR2 YYDKDF (reference sequence). The CDR3 is made up of 16 amino acids. Trimming stripped 4 bases from V and 4 bases from J, with 19 bases between. Combining the CDR3 with reference TRBV15 and TRBJ1-2 gives the whole variable domain DAMVIQNPRYQVTQFGKPVTLSCSQTLNHNVMYWYQQKSSQAPKLLFHYYDKDFNNEADTPDNFQSRRPNTSFCFLDIRSPGLGDTAMYLCATSTSGGAQGYGYTFGSGTRLTVV.

This clone is a singleton in its sample. Written as DNA, the CDR3 is TGTGCCAGAAGTCATCAGGGGAACTATGGCTACACCTTC. It codes for CARSHQGNYGYTF. The chain combines TRBV5-3 with TRBJ1-2; perhaps TRBD1 as D (6 bases). Being an ORF, TRBV5-3 has a function that is uncertain. Trimming removed 5 bases at V and 2 bases at J, with 10 bases between. This CDR3 is 13 amino acids long.

In DNA form, the CDR3 reads TGTGCCAGCAGTTACGACAGTTACTACGAGCAGTACTTC. This sequence encodes CASSYDSYYEQYF. V gene TRBV28 combines with J gene TRBJ2-7, with a possible D match to TRBD1 (5 bases). V lost 4 bases and J lost 3, with 10 bases in between. The CDR3 spans 13 residues. The germline gives CDR1 MDHEN, CDR2 SYDVKM.

This chain uses TRBV5-3 with TRBJ2-7; 10 bases are a match to TRBD1. Being an ORF, TRBV5-3 has a function that is uncertain. This CDR3 is 15 amino acids long. J gave up 6 bases and V 3 bases, and 9 bases lay outside the gene matches. The CDR3: CARSSTGTGDIEQYF. The CDR3 region has the DNA TGTGCCAGAAGCTCGACCGGGACAGGGGATATCGAGCAGTACTTC.

This clone has only a few counts. This chain uses TRBV28 with TRBJ2-7; TRBD1 agrees at 12 bases. The CDR3 is 16 amino acids. The V segment lost 3 bases and the J segment 7 bases; nucleotides outside the gene matches: 10. Germline-derived CDR1 and CDR2 are MDHEN and SYDVKM. CDR3 protein: CASSLIWGQGAREQYF. The CDR3 DNA is TGTGCCAGCAGTTTGATTTGGGGACAGGGGGCGAGGGAGCAGTACTTC.

A note on this clone: The same CDR3 also results from other DNA sequences found in this sample. The chain couples TRBV9 to TRBJ1-2, with D possibly TRBD1 on 5 matching bases. This CDR3 is built from 14 residues. Germline V gene sequence: CDR1 SGDLS, CDR2 YYNGEE. Trimming took 0 bases from V and 1 from J, leaving 7 bases between them. The DNA for the CDR3 is TGTGCCAGCAGCGTAGGGCAGGGTAACTATGGCTACACCTTC. Encoded protein: CASSVGQGNYGYTF.

This clone was observed a handful of times. V usage is TRBV19 and J usage is TRBJ1-3; D call uncertain. CDR3 length: 13 residues. Trimming took off 9 bases at V and 0 bases at J, with 9 bases between the two ends. Germline V gene lookup returns CDR1 LNHDA and CDR2 SQIVND (reference sequence). The chain's CDR3 is CASRDYSGNTIYF. CDR3 DNA: TGTGCCAGCCGGGATTACTCTGGAAACACCATATATTTT.

This chain connects TRBV4-1 to TRBJ2-4; D is unclear. This CDR3 has 13 residues. Germline-derived CDR1 and CDR2 are MGHRA and YSYEKL. The ends were cut back, 1 base at V and 11 bases at J, with 12 bases in the middle. CDR3 DNA: TGCGCCAGCAGCCAAGGAGCCAGAGAGGTTCAGTACTTC. Translated, it gives CASSQGAREVQYF.

About this clone: Additional DNA sequences in this sample encode the identical CDR3. The CDR3, as DNA: TGTGCCAGCAGCAGGGACAGGGCTACCTACGAGCAGTACTTC. This translates into CASSRDRATYEQYF. The chain uses TRBV5-4 and TRBJ2-7; TRBD1 matches at 9 bases. The CDR3 spans 14 residues. Germline assignment: CDR1 SGHNT and CDR2 YYREEE (reference sequence). J gave up 2 bases and V 4 bases, and 4 bases lay outside the gene matches.

The chain is built from TRBV5-1 and TRBJ2-7; 7 nucleotides line up with TRBD2. The CDR3 is 16 residues long. Unmatched junction bases numbered 11, after V lost 4 bases and J lost 1 base. The V gene's germline CDR1 is SGHRS and CDR2 YFSETQ. The CDR3 region is CASSSIGASGSYEQYF. The CDR3 bases are TGCGCCAGCAGCAGTATCGGGGCTAGCGGTTCCTACGAGCAGTACTTC.

The rearrangement joins TRBV7-2 to TRBJ1-1; a weak D match, TRBD1 (6 bases). The CDR3 runs 14 residues. The germline gives CDR1 SGHTA, CDR2 FQGNSA. The V and J ends lost 1 base and 4 bases respectively, with 10 bases between them. The CDR3 DNA sequence: TGTGCCAGCAGCTTAGAAGGGGGGGGCACTGAAGCTTTCTTT. This gives the protein CASSLEGGGTEAFF. Variable domain in full (rest from reference TRBV7-2 and TRBJ1-1): GAGVSQSPSNKVTEKGKDVELRCDPISGHTALYWYRQSLGQGLEFLIYFQGNSAPDKSGLPSDRFSAERTGGSVSTLTIQRTQQEDSAVYLCASSLEGGGTEAFFGQGTRLTVV.

The chain employs TRBV25-1 and TRBJ2-5; D remains unclear. Germline CDR1 is MGHDK and CDR2 is SYGVNS. The V end was cut by 0 bases, the J end by 4 bases, with 9 bases between. The CDR3 has 14 amino acids. The CDR3 region is CASSEYRVGETQYF. In DNA, the CDR3 is TGTGCCAGCAGTGAATATCGCGTCGGAGAGACCCAGTACTTC.

The rearrangement links TRBV10-2 to TRBJ2-2, with D perhaps matching TRBD1 (6 bases). The CDR3 totals 18 residues. Per the germline V gene, CDR1 is WSHSY and CDR2 is SAAADI. The V end lost 7 bases, the J end lost 1 base, and 22 bases lay between the germline ends. The DNA of the CDR3 is TGCGCCAGCACTCCGTTACCCGGGACAAACATGAACACCGGGGAGCTGTTTTTT. It specifies CASTPLPGTNMNTGELFF.

This clone turned up a few times. This sequence joins TRBV5-1 and TRBJ1-4, with D perhaps matching TRBD1 (5 bases). Trimming removed 3 bases from V and 7 bases from J, with 13 bases in between. The CDR3 spans 14 residues. In germline, CDR1 is SGHRS, CDR2 YFSETQ. In nucleotides, the CDR3 is TGCGCCAGCAGCTCCCCAGGGTGGGGTGAAAAACTGTTTTTT. Translating it yields CASSSPGWGEKLFF.

V gene TRBV2 combines with J gene TRBJ1-2; D remains unclear. CDR3 length equals 12 residues. Germline CDR1 is SNHLY and CDR2 is FYNNEI. The V end was cut by 2 bases, the J end by 5 bases, with 6 bases between. CDR3 sequence: CASSEPGYGYTF. As DNA, the CDR3 is TGTGCCAGCAGTGAACCCGGGTATGGCTACACCTTC.

This chain uses TRBV7-2 with TRBJ2-7; 12 bases line up with TRBD2. Germline trimming cut 1 base from V and 10 bases from J; bases unmatched to any gene: 11. CDR1 is SGHTA and CDR2 is FQGNSA in the germline V gene. The CDR3 spans 16 residues. The CDR3 DNA follows: TGTGCCAGCAGCTTAGTAGCCCTAACTAGCGGGGGGTCCCAGTACTTC. This encodes CASSLVALTSGGSQYF.